This section outlines one T cell receptor (beta chain) sequence together with its context. Its antigen is currently unknown. These data come from a study of CD8+ T cells in alopecia areata. Looking at the study overall: Patients took tofacitinib for 6 to 18 months, followed by 6 drug-free months. Study results and caveats: Normal scalp had lower clonality than lesional scalp, with alopecia totalis/universalis lesions showing this most strongly.

As to treatment: oral pan-JAK inhibitor, 5-10 mg twice daily. Reverse transcribed after extraction, RNA yielded cDNA as the sequencing template. Only in-frame clones appear in the TCRdb table, and some are missing; sequencing was by immunoSEQ multiplex PCR. The sample holds under 150,000 clones, 56% seen once. Germline assignment: CDR1 SGHTA and CDR2 FQGNSA. J gave up 2 bases and V 0 bases, and 7 bases lay outside the gene matches. The CDR3 totals 17 residues. The rearrangement links TRBV7-2 to TRBJ2-5; 9 bases line up with TRBD2. This receptor was taken from a human donor with alopecia areata. The sample was CD4+ T cells sorted from blood, taken at week 24, from a patient treated with tofacitinib. Here the CDR3 reads CASSLAPWSGGQETQYF. CDR3 in DNA: TGTGCCAGCAGCTTAGCGCCTTGGAGCGGGGGGCAAGAGACCCAGTACTTC.